Given below is one TCR beta chain in context. Its recognized antigen is unknown. No much larger clonotype is one base removed from it; base qualities were not supplied. This specimen comes from a study of blood T cell repertoires in COVID-19 (TCRdb year 2020). As for the study more broadly: The collaborator samples originated in the United States, Italy and Spain and spanned the acute and convalescent phases of COVID-19. The material from the prospective study consisted of cDNA or gDNA derived from T cells, B-cell-depleted T cells, or PBMCs. The samples were drawn from two sources: the first 160 participants of the ongoing ImmuneRACE study, and 1,000 to 1,500 subjects contributed by 6 global collaborators. Where HLA class I and class II types were available, the types were taken from metadata supplied by the sample provider, not from assay-based typing. Subjects who had been exposed to COVID-19, were actively infected with it, or had recovered from it provided the deeply sampled blood TCRbeta repertoires that made up the dataset. Nearly every sample came with metadata listing a de-identified subject ID, COVID-19 status, age in years and sex. The repertoires were released in a freely available public database meant as a resource for research on the immune response to SARS-CoV-2.

Whole blood was collected in K2EDTA tubes by collaborating institutions according to the institutions' own protocols. For TCRbeta analysis, collaborators shipped samples in one of three forms: frozen whole blood, isolated PBMCs, or DNA extracted from either of those sample types. General findings and caveats noted by the study authors: The quantity of clinical and demographic metadata differed by source and by participant and was supplied without curation.

TCRbeta CDR3 regions were amplified from genomic DNA using the immunoSEQ Assay, a bias-controlled multiplex PCR. In the paper's pipeline: The number of nucleated cells in each sample was estimated by amplification of reference gene primers within the assay. To quantify the absolute abundance of each unique TCRbeta CDR3 rearrangement, sequence reads were collapsed and filtered. For each sample, productive Simpson clonality was calculated by taking the square root of Simpson's diversity index across productive rearrangements. Imported from immuneACCESS, the table was reduced by TCRdb to in-frame sequences with V and J called. These copies leave out some clones; in studies compared against another copy, an unresolved V gene accounts for under half, and the cause of the remainder is not known. Clone size and V and J calls were adopted from that table, with D and trimming inferred from the DNA. The sample includes about 170,000 clones, with about 88% observed a single time. Roughly 25% of the sample is taken by the ten largest.

Unmatched junction bases come to 8, with V trimmed by 5 bases and J by 5 bases. The germline V gene yields MNHEY for CDR1 and SVGAGI for CDR2. Spanning cysteine to phenylalanine, the CDR3 consists of 14 amino acids. Of the read, only the CDR3 DNA is kept; its 42 bases are in frame from base 1. The sample comprised peripheral blood. This receptor was obtained from a man between 60 and 70 years old with acute or convalescent COVID-19. The rearranged chain carries TRBV6-5 and TRBJ1-2; TRBD1 aligns with 7 central bases. The CDR3 region has the sequence CASSPYRGRYGYTF. Here is the DNA: TGTGCCAGCAGTCCCTACAGGGGTCGATATGGCTACACCTTC.